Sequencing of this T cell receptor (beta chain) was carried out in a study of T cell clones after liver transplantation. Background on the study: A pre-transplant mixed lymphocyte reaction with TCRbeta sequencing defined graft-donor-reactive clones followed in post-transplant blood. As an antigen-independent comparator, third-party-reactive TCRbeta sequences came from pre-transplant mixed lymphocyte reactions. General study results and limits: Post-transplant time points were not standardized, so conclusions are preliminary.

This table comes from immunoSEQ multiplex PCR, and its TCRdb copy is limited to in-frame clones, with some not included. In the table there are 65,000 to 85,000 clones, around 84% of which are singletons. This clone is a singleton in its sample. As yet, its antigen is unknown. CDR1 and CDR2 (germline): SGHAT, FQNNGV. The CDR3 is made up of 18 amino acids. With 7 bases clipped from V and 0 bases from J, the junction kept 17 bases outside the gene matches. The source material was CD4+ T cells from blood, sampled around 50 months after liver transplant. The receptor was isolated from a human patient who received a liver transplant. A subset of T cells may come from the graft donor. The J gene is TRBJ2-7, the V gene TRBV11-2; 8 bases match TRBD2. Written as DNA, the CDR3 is TGTGCCAGCACCCTGATGGTAGCGGGACCGACAAGCTCCTACGAGCAGTACTTC. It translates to CASTLMVAGPTSSYEQYF.